These 24 T cell receptor beta chains originate from one sample sequenced in a study of T cells in Graves' hyperthyroidism and ophthalmopathy. Authors of the study amplified TCR beta CDR3 regions from RNA transcripts. The HTBI primer set drove a first-round RT-PCR of the TCR CDR3. One entry per CDR3 protein, called by TCRdb with MiXCR from the multiplex PCR reads. The sample contains a few hundred thousand distinct CDR3 sequences, around 16% of which appear only once. Sequencing was carried out using blood. These receptors came from a woman aged 25 to 45 with Graves' hyperthyroidism.

This clonotype showed up many times. The rearrangement uses TRBV18 and TRBJ1-6; 9 bases line up with TRBD1. The germline CDR1 and CDR2 sequences are KGHSH and LQKENI. The V gene end was trimmed by 0 bases and the J gene end by 7 bases; junction bases not matched to a gene: 4. This CDR3 contains 16 residues. The CDR3 sequence is CASSPPTGTGNSPLHF. CDR3 nucleotide sequence: TGTGCCAGCTCACCACCGACGGGGACAGGGAATTCACCCCTCCACTTT.

This clonotype was seen more than once but under ten times. One end of the junction does not line up with germline, which may come from a read error. The CDR3 sequence is CGSSSGGGYVVEQYF. CDR3 bases: TGTGGCAGCAGCTCCGGGGGGGGGTACGTTGTCGAGCAGTACTTC. This rearrangement joins TRBV7-9 to TRBJ2-7, with 8 positions matching TRBD2. Germline CDR1 reads SEHNR; CDR2 reads FQNEAQ (reference sequence). The CDR3 loop spans 15 amino acids.

This clonotype was seen repeatedly, ten times or more. The rearrangement joins TRBV20-1 to TRBJ2-3; no clear D gene. This CDR3 comprises 16 residues. The V end was cut by 0 bases, the J end by 4 bases, with 17 bases between. Germline V gives CDR1 DFQATT, CDR2 SNEGSKA (reference sequence). The chain's CDR3 is CSARELLNAAPDTQYF. DNA of the CDR3: TGCAGTGCTAGAGAACTACTAAATGCCGCCCCAGATACGCAGTATTTT.

This clonotype showed up just a few times. This sequence joins TRBV24-1 and TRBJ2-3; 9 nucleotides align to TRBD2. J lost 0 bases, V lost 0 bases, and 6 bases had no gene match. This CDR3 comprises 18 residues. Germline values: CDR1 KGHDR, CDR2 SFDVKD. The CDR3 reads CATSDLSGRTSSTDTQYF. The CDR3 DNA is TGTGCCACCAGTGATTTGAGCGGGAGGACTTCTAGCACAGATACGCAGTATTTT.

CDR3 sequence reads: CASSVAAFVGQGNEQFF. The CDR3 nucleotides are TGTGCCAGCAGCGTCGCTGCCTTTGTGGGACAGGGAAATGAGCAGTTCTTC. V is TRBV9 and J is TRBJ2-1, with TRBD1 identical over 9 bases. This CDR3 has 17 amino acids. V trimming: 2 bases; J trimming: 7 bases; junction bases outside the gene matches: 13. The germline V gene encodes CDR1 SGDLS and CDR2 YYNGEE.

This clonotype was seen once. The rearrangement links TRBV10-3 to TRBJ2-1; 9 bases line up with TRBD1. Germline V gene lookup returns CDR1 ENHRY and CDR2 SYGVKD. V lost 2 bases, J lost 8 bases, and 4 bases stayed unmatched. CDR3 length equals 14 residues. The CDR3 is CAISETTGGDEQFF. For the CDR3, the DNA is TGTGCCATCAGTGAGACCACAGGGGGCGATGAGCAGTTCTTC.

This clonotype was counted ten times or more. The rearrangement uses TRBV5-1 and TRBJ1-5; 7 nucleotides align to TRBD1. There are 14 residues in the CDR3. The junction had 2 bases not matched to a gene; V was cut back by 3 bases and J by 2 bases. The V gene's germline CDR1 is SGHRS and CDR2 YFSETQ. The CDR3 bases are TGCGCCAGCAGCTCAGGGGGTGGCAATCAGCCCCAGCATTTT. It specifies CASSSGGGNQPQHF.

Ten or more counts support this clonotype. CDR3 DNA sequence: TGTGCCAGCAGCCTAATAGGCAGCGATACGCAGTATTTT. Translated, it gives CASSLIGSDTQYF. This chain connects TRBV28 to TRBJ2-3, with D unclear. This CDR3 has 13 residues. Germline loops: CDR1 MDHEN, CDR2 SYDVKM. V was pared by 6 bases and J by 6 bases, with 13 bases between.

In this sample, this clonotype turned up many times. The genes are TRBV6-5 and TRBJ2-5; TRBD2 is a possible D gene (6 bases). The CDR3 is 16 residues long. V lost 0 bases and J 0 bases, leaving 11 bases between the germline ends. In germline, CDR1 is MNHEY, CDR2 SVGAGI. The DNA for the CDR3 is TGTGCCAGCAGTTACTCCCCCCTAGCGTACCAAGAGACCCAGTACTTC. The encoded protein is CASSYSPLAYQETQYF.

This clonotype occurred many times. This rearrangement joins TRBV3-1 to TRBJ2-5, with D maybe TRBD2 (6 bases). Trimming stripped 4 bases from V and 5 bases from J, with 11 bases between. The CDR3 spans 13 residues. Looked up from germline, CDR1 is LGHDT and CDR2 is YNNKEL (reference sequence). This chain's CDR3 is CASSLSGPETQYF. The CDR3 DNA reads as TGTGCCAGCAGCCTTAGCGGTCCGGAGACCCAGTACTTC.

This clonotype was seen at least ten times. This chain connects TRBV24-1 to TRBJ2-6; 8 bases agree with TRBD1. The CDR3 extends over 19 amino acids. V shed 8 bases and J 0 bases; nucleotides not matched to a gene: 14. Germline V gives CDR1 KGHDR, CDR2 SFDVKD. The CDR3 sequence: CATIVSPGTGISGANVLTF. Written as DNA, the CDR3 is TGTGCCACCATAGTCTCGCCCGGGACAGGAATCTCTGGGGCCAACGTCCTGACTTTC.

There are a few counts of this clonotype. V is TRBV27 and J is TRBJ2-3; 8 nucleotides match TRBD2. The CDR3 loop spans 16 amino acids. In germline, CDR1 is MNHEY, CDR2 SMNVEV (reference sequence). Trimming cost V 5 bases and J 6 bases; bases outside gene matches: 13. The CDR3 loop reads CASSVSGTRVGDTQYF. The DNA for the CDR3 is TGTGCCAGCAGTGTCTCCGGGACTAGAGTGGGTGATACGCAGTATTTT.

This clonotype has just a few counts. The gene calls are TRBV6-6 and TRBJ1-3; no reliable D call. From germline, CDR1 is MNHNY and CDR2 SVGAGI (reference sequence). The CDR3 covers 15 residues. V was cut by 0 bases and J by 1 base, with 7 bases left in between. The CDR3 here is CASSYSFQSGNTIYF. The DNA for the CDR3 is TGTGCCAGCAGTTACTCGTTTCAATCTGGAAACACCATATATTTT.

This clonotype came up a few times. This chain connects TRBV18 to TRBJ2-5; the D is unclear. Trimming removed 0 bases from V and 4 bases from J, with 9 bases in between. This CDR3 spans 14 amino acids. Germline loops: CDR1 KGHSH, CDR2 LQKENI. The DNA for the CDR3 is TGTGCCAGCTCACCACCGCAGTTTGCAGAGACCCAGTACTTC. Translated, it gives CASSPPQFAETQYF. Complete variable domain (other parts from reference TRBV18 and TRBJ2-5): NAGVMQNPRHLVRRRGQEARLRCSPMKGHSHVYWYRQLPEEGLKFMVYLQKENIIDESGMPKERFSAEFPKEGPSILRIQQVVRGDSAAYFCASSPPQFAETQYFGPGTRLLVL.

In its sample, this clonotype was seen many times. The V and J genes are TRBV7-9 and TRBJ2-3, with 14 bases lining up with TRBD2. This CDR3 contains 16 residues. J was trimmed by 8 bases and V by 4 bases; bases with no gene match: 8. Germline CDR1 and CDR2: SEHNR and FQNEAQ (reference sequence). CDR3 DNA sequence: TGTGCCAGCAGCTCCTCCGGGACTAGCGGGAGAGTTACGCAGTATTTT. Translation gives CASSSSGTSGRVTQYF.

This clonotype was counted only a few times. The rearrangement links TRBV28 to TRBJ2-1; perhaps TRBD1 as D (5 bases). CDR3 size: 14 residues. The germline V and J ends were trimmed by 4 bases and 5 bases, with 12 bases remaining between them. CDR1 and CDR2 (germline): MDHEN, SYDVKM. The CDR3 DNA reads as TGTGCCAGCAGTTCTCAGGGTAGGGACAATGAGCAGTTCTTC. Residues: CASSSQGRDNEQFF.

This clonotype was seen many times. The chain combines TRBV24-1 with TRBJ2-1; 8 nucleotides agree with TRBD1. V was clipped by 3 bases and J by 8 bases; unmatched bases: 8. The CDR3 contains 15 residues. CDR1 and CDR2 from the germline V gene are KGHDR and SFDVKD. CDR3 coding DNA: TGTGCCACCAGTGATCCGCAACAGGGGGGCCATGAGCAGTTCTTC. Translated: CATSDPQQGGHEQFF.

This clonotype was detected ten times or more. V gene TRBV6-2 or TRBV6-3 combines with J gene TRBJ2-7; D is unresolved. V gave up 5 bases and J gave up 3 bases, with 14 bases separating them. The CDR3 is made up of 14 amino acids. Germline CDR1 reads MNHEY; CDR2 reads SVGEGT. The CDR3 sequence: CASSPPTWFYEQYF. CDR3 nucleotides: TGTGCCAGCAGTCCGCCGACTTGGTTCTACGAGCAGTACTTC.

This clonotype was observed a handful of times. The chain couples TRBV29-1 to TRBJ2-7; 8 bases are a match to TRBD1. The ends lost 1 base at V and 5 bases at J; junction bases unmatched: 10. Looked up from germline, CDR1 is SQVTM and CDR2 is ANQGSEA. The length of the CDR3 is 15 residues. CDR3 in DNA: TGCAGCGTTGAAGTTTGGCAGGGGGCGACAAACGAGCAGTACTTC. Protein sequence: CSVEVWQGATNEQYF.

Remarks on this clonotype: A clone one base away is much larger, so this may be a read error. The chain uses TRBV5-1 and TRBJ2-1; 10 bases align to TRBD2. CDR1 SGHRS and CDR2 YFSETQ come from the germline V gene. Trimming cost V 1 base and J 3 bases; bases outside gene matches: 10. The CDR3 length is 18 residues. The CDR3 DNA sequence: TGCGCCAGCAGCTTGAGTCTAGCGGGGGAGAAACACTACAATGAGCAGTTCTTC. Its translation is CASSLSLAGEKHYNEQFF.

This clonotype has a count of ten or more. This chain links TRBV12-3 or TRBV12-4 with TRBJ1-2; maybe TRBD1 (6 bases). Trimming left V 3 bases short and J 3 bases short, with 11 bases between. CDR3 length: 14 amino acids. The CDR3 sequence: CASSFTTGHYGYTF. For the CDR3, the DNA is TGTGCCAGCAGTTTTACGACAGGTCACTATGGCTACACCTTC.

This clonotype was counted many times. The genes are TRBV12-3 or TRBV12-4 and TRBJ2-1; D is possibly TRBD1 (5 bases). With 1 base removed from V and 5 bases from J, the gap between germline ends came to 9 bases. This CDR3 region has 14 residues. The CDR3 region is CASSLGRQHNEQFF. DNA for the CDR3: TGTGCCAGCAGTTTAGGACGACAGCACAATGAGCAGTTCTTC.

The chain is built from TRBV19 and TRBJ2-1, with TRBD1 matching over 7 bases. V was clipped by 3 bases and J by 3 bases; unmatched bases: 5. CDR3 length: 15 amino acids. The germline CDR1 and CDR2 sequences are LNHDA and SQIVND (reference sequence). CDR3 coding DNA: TGTGCCAGTAGTATCCGACAGGGTTTCTACAATGAGCAGTTCTTC. Encoded protein: CASSIRQGFYNEQFF.

V and J are TRBV5-1 and TRBJ1-1; D may be TRBD1 (6 bases). The CDR3 sequence is 13 residues long. The germline gives CDR1 SGHRS, CDR2 YFSETQ. Trimming took 4 bases from V and 4 from J, leaving 11 bases between them. This CDR3 is CASSPDRFTEAFF. The CDR3 bases are TGCGCCAGCAGCCCAGACAGGTTCACTGAAGCTTTCTTT.